The source of this T cell receptor (beta chain) is a study of shared clonotypes between healthy human individuals. The study's findings and limits: Across several donors, naive CD4 shared roughly 5%, naive CD8 around 4%, memory CD4 about 2.5%, memory CD8 approximately 0.4%. On the whole, naive subsets had larger estimated richness than memory subsets had. Clonotype sharing among donors, it was expected, would be affected by sequencing depth.

For every subset, genomic DNA was evenly distributed across several immunoSEQ plates. Some clones are missing from TCRdb's copy, which holds only in-frame ones; the method was immunoSEQ multiplex PCR. Altogether 1.6 million or so clones are present, 98% being singletons, with the ten largest covering approximately 0.4%. This clone has just one count. Its matching antigen is unknown. The specimen sequenced was naive CD4+ T cells sorted from blood. Stated subset: CD45RA+ positively selected. This sequence originates from a man younger than 40 in good health.

CDR3 loop: CASMSGTGNNEQFF. The CDR3 DNA reads as TGTGCCAGCATGTCCGGGACAGGCAACAATGAGCAGTTCTTC. J is TRBJ2-1 and V is TRBV21-1; the table calls TRBD1, which could not be checked here. TRBV21-1 is shown as a pseudogene. The CDR3 runs to 14 residues.